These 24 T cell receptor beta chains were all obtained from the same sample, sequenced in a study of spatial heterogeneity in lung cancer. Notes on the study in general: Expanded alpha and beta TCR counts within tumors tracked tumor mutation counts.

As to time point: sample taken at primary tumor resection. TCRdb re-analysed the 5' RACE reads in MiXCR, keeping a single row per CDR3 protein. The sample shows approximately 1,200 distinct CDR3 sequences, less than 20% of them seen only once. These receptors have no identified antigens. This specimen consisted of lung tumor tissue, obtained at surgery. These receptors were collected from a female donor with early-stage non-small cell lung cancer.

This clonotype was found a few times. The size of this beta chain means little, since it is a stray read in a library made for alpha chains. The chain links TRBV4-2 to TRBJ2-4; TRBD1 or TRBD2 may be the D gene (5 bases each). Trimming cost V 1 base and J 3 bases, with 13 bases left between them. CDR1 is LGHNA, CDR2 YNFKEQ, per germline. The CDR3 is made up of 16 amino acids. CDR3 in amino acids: CASSQVVGANKNIQYF. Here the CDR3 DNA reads TGTGCCAGCAGCCAAGTTGTCGGGGCGAACAAAAACATTCAGTACTTC.

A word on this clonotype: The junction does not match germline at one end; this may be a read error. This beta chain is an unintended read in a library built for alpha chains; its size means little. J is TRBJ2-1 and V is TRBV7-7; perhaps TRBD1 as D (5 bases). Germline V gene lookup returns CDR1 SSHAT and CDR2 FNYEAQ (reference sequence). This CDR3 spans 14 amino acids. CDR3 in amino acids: CASSPGPSVNEQFF. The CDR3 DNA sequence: TGTGCTAGCAGTCCAGGGCCTTCAGTCAATGAGCAGTTCTTC. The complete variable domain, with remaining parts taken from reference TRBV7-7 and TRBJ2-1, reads GAGVSQSPRYKVTKRGQDVTLRCDPISSHATLYWYQQALGQGPEFLTYFNYEAQPDKSGLPSDRFSAERPEGSISTLTIQRTEQRDSAMYRCASSPGPSVNEQFFGPGTRLTVL.

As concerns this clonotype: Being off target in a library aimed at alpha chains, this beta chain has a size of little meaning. For the CDR3, the DNA is TGCGCCAGCAGCCCAGACAGGGGATCGGACACCGGGGAGCTGTTTTTT. Amino acids: CASSPDRGSDTGELFF. This chain links TRBV4-3 with TRBJ2-2, with 8 positions matching TRBD1. This CDR3 is built from 16 residues. Per germline, CDR1 LGHNA and CDR2 YSLEER. The V segment lost 4 bases and the J segment 3 bases; nucleotides outside the gene matches: 7.

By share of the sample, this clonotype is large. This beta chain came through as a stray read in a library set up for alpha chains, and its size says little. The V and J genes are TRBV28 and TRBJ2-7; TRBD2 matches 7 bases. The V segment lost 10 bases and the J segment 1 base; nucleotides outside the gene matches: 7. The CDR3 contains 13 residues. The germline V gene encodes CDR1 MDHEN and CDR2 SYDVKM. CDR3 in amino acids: CATSLAASYEQYF. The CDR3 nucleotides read TGTGCCACCTCTCTAGCGGCATCCTACGAGCAGTACTTC. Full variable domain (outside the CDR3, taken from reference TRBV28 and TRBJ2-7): DVKVTQSSRYLVKRTGEKVFLECVQDMDHENMFWYRQDPGLGLRLIYFSYDVKMKEKGDIPEGYSVSREKKERFSLILESASTNQTSMYLCATSLAASYEQYFGPGTRLTVT.

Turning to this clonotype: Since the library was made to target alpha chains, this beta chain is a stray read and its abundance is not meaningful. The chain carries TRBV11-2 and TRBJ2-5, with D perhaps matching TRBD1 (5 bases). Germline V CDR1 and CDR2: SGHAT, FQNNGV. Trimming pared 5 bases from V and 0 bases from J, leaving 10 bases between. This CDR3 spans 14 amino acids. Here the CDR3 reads CASSPDRYQETQYF. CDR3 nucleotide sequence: TGTGCCAGCAGCCCAGACAGATACCAAGAGACCCAGTACTTC.

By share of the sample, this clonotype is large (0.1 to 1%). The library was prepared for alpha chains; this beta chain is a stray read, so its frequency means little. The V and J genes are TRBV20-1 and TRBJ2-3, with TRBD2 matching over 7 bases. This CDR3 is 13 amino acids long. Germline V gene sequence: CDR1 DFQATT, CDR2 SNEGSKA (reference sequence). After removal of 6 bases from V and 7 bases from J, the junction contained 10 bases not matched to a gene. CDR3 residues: CSASPGGGYTQYF. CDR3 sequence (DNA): TGCAGTGCCTCCCCCGGCGGGGGATATACGCAGTATTTT.

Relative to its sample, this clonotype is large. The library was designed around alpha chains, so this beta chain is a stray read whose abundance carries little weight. CDR3: CASSVDIHNEQFF. In DNA, the CDR3 is TGTGCCAGCAGCGTAGATATCCACAATGAGCAGTTCTTC. The chain recombines TRBV9 with TRBJ2-1; D is undetermined. Germline CDR1 SGDLS, CDR2 YYNGEE. V dropped 0 bases and J dropped 5 bases, with 6 bases sitting between them. This CDR3 spans 13 amino acids.

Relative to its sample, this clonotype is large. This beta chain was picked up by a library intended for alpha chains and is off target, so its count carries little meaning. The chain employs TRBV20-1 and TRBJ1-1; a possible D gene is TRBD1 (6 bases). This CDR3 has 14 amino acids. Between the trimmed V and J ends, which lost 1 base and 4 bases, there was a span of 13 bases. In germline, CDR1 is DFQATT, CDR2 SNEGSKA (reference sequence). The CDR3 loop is CSARAGDLATEAFF. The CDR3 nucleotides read TGCAGTGCTAGAGCAGGGGACTTGGCCACTGAAGCTTTCTTT.

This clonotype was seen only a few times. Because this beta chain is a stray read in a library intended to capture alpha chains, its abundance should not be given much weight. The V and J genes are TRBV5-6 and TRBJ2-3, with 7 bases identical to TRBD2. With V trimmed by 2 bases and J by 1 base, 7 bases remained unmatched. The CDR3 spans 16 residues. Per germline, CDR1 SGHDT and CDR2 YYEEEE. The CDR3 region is CASSFLSGVGTDTQYF. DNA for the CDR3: TGTGCCAGCAGCTTTTTGAGCGGGGTCGGCACAGATACGCAGTATTTT.

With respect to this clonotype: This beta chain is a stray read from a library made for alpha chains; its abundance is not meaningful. The CDR3 DNA sequence: TGCAGCGTTGCCAACGGCTACGAGCAGTACTTC. Its protein product is CSVANGYEQYF. This sequence joins TRBV29-1 and TRBJ2-7; D unresolved. Trimming stripped 4 bases from V and 3 bases from J, with 7 bases between. The CDR3 runs to 11 residues. The V gene's germline CDR1 is SQVTM and CDR2 ANQGSEA.

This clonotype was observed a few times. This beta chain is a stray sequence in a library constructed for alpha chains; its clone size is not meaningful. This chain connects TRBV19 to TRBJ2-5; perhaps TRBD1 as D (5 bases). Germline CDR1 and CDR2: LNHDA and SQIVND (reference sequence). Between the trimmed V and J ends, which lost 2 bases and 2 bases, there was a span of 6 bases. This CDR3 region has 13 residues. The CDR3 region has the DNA TGTGCCAGTAGTATACGACAGCAAGAGACCCAGTACTTC. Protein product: CASSIRQQETQYF.

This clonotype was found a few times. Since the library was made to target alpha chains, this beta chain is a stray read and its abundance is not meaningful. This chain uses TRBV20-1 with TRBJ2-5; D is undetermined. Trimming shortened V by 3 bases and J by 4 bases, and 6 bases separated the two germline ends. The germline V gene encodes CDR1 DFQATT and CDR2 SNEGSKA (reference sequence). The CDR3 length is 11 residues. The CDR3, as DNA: TGCAGTGCTAGTAGTAGAGAGACCCAGTACTTC. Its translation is CSASSRETQYF.

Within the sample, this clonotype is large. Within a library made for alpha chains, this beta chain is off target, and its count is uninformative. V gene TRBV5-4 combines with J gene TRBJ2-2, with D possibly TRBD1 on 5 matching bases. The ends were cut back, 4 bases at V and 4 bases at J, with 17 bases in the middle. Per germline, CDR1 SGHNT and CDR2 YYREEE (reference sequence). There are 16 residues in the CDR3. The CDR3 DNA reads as TGTGCCAGCAGCCTTGGACAAGGGGCCTTCACCGGGGAGCTGTTTTTT. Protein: CASSLGQGAFTGELFF.

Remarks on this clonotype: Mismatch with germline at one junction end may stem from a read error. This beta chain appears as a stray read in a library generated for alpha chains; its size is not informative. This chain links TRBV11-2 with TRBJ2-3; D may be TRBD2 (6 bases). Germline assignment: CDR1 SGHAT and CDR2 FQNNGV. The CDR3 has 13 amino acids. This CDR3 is CASSLDPGGKADF. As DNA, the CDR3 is TGTGCCAGCAGCTTAGATCCCGGGGGAAAGGCTGATTTT.

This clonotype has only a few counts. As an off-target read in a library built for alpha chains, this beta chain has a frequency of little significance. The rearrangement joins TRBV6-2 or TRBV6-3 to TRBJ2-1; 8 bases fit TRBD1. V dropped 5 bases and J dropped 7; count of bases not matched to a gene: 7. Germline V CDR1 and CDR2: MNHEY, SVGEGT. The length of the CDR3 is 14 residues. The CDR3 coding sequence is TGTGCCAGCAGTGAGGACAGGGTAGCAAATGAGCAGTTCTTC. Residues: CASSEDRVANEQFF.

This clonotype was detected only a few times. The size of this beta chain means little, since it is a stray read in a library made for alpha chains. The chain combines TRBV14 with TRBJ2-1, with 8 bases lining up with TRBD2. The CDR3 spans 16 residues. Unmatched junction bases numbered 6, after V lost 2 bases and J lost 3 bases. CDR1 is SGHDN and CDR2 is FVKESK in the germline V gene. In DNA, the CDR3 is TGTGCCAGCAGCCAATCACTAGCGGCGGGCTACAATGAGCAGTTCTTC. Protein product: CASSQSLAAGYNEQFF.

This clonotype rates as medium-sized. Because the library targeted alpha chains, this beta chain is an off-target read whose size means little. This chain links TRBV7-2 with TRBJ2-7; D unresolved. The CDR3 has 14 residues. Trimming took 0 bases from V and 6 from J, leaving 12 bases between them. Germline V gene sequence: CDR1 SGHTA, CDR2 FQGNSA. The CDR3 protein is CASSLARGAIEQYF. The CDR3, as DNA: TGTGCCAGCAGCTTAGCGCGCGGCGCAATCGAGCAGTACTTC.

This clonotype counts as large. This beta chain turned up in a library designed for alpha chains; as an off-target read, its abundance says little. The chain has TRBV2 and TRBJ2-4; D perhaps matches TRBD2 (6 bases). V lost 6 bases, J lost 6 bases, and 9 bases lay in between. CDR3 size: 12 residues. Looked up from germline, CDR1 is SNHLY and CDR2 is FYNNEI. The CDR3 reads CASRPRGNIQYF. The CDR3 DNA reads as TGTGCCAGCAGGCCGCGGGGAAACATTCAGTACTTC.

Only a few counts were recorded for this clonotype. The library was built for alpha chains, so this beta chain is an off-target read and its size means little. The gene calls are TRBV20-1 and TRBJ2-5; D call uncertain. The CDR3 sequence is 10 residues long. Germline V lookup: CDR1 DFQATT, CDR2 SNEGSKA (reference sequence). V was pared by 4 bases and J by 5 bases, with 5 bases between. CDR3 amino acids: CSAIEETQYF. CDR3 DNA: TGCAGTGCTATAGAGGAGACCCAGTACTTC.

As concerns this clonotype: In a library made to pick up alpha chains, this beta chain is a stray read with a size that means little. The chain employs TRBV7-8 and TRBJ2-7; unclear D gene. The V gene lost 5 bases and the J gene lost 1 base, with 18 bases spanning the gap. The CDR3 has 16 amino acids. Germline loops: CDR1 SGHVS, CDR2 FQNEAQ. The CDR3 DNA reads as TGTGCCAGCAGCCCGACCCGAATACGGCTTTCCTACGAGCAGTACTTC. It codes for CASSPTRIRLSYEQYF.

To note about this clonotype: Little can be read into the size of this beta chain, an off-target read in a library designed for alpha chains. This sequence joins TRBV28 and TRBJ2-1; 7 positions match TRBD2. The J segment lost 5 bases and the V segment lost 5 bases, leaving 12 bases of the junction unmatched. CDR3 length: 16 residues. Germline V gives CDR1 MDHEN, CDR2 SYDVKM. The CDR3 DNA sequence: TGTGCCAGCAGTCCTGCGGGAGCCTCTTTGGACAATGAGCAGTTCTTC. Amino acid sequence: CASSPAGASLDNEQFF.

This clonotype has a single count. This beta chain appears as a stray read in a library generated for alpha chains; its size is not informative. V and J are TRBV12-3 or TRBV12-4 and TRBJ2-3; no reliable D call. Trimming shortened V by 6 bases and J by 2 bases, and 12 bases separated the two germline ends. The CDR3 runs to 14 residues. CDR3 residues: CASSASRATDTQYF. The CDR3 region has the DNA TGTGCCAGCAGCGCATCTCGGGCCACAGATACGCAGTATTTT.

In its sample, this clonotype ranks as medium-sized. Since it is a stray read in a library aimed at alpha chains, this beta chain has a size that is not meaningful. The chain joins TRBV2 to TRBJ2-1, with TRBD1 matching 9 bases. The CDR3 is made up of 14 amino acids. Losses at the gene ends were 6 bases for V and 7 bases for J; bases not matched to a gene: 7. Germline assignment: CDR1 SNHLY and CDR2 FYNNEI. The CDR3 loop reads CASRGQGSSNEQFF. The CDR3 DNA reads TGTGCCAGCAGAGGACAGGGGAGTAGTAATGAGCAGTTCTTC. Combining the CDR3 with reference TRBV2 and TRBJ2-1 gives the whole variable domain EPEVTQTPSHQVTQMGQEVILRCVPISNHLYFYWYRQILGQKVEFLVSFYNNEISEKSEIFDDQFSVERPDGSNFTLKIRSTKLEDSAMYFCASRGQGSSNEQFFGPGTRLTVL.

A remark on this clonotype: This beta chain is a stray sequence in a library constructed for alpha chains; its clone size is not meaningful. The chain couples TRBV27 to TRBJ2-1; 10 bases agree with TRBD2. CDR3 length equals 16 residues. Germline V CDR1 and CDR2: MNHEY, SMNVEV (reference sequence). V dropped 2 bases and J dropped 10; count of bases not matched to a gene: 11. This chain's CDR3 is CASSLMVLAGEGEQFF. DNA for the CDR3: TGTGCCAGCAGTTTAATGGTTCTAGCGGGAGAGGGAGAGCAGTTCTTC.